A single sample is the source of the 27 T cell receptor beta chains below, sequenced in a study of T cells in Graves' hyperthyroidism and ophthalmopathy. There were TCR beta CDR3 regions amplified from RNA transcripts. The HTBI primer set was used in a first-round RT-PCR of the TCR CDR3. TCRdb analysed the multiplex PCR reads with MiXCR anew, one entry per CDR3 protein. The sample comprises 380,000 or so distinct CDR3 sequences, approximately 15% of which are singletons, and roughly 24% rests with the top ten. Sequencing was performed on blood. Receptors originate from a woman aged 30 to 39 with Graves' hyperthyroidism.

As for this clonotype: A read error may explain this, as a much larger clone is one base away. This CDR3 fails to terminate in the conserved phenylalanine or tryptophan, so it likely reflects a read error. The chain employs TRBV7-2 and TRBJ2-7; no reliable D call. Germline V gene data show CDR1 as SGHTA and CDR2 as FQGNSA. Trimming cost V 5 bases and J 6 bases, with 8 bases left between them. There are 11 residues in the CDR3. The CDR3 bases are TGTGCCAGCAGCCACAATGGCGAGCAGTACCTC. Its protein is CASSHNGEQYL.

This clonotype appeared many times. V is TRBV28 and J is TRBJ1-4; unclear D gene. Trimming left V 7 bases short and J 8 bases short, with 17 bases between. This CDR3 comprises 14 residues. The germline gives CDR1 MDHEN, CDR2 SYDVKM. CDR3 sequence (DNA): TGTGCCAGCACACCCTCGAGGCGGTACGAAAAACTGTTTTTT. This codes for CASTPSRRYEKLFF.

This clonotype was recorded many times. The rearrangement uses TRBV7-8 and TRBJ1-4, with D perhaps TRBD1 (6 bases). This CDR3 is built from 15 residues. V was clipped by 1 base and J by 8 bases, with 14 bases between them. CDR1 is SGHVS, CDR2 FQNEAQ, per germline. CDR3 sequence: CASSLDRVGWEKLFF. The CDR3, as DNA: TGTGCCAGCAGCTTAGACAGGGTGGGTTGGGAAAAACTGTTTTTT.

This clonotype was counted only a few times. The V and J genes are TRBV6-2 or TRBV6-3 and TRBJ2-1; D is ambiguous. The CDR3 totals 13 residues. Trimming shortened V by 5 bases and J by 3 bases, and 8 bases separated the two germline ends. Germline CDR1 reads MNHEY; CDR2 reads SVGEGT. CDR3 coding DNA: TGTGCCAGCAGTCCTAGGCGCTACAATGAGCAGTTCTTC. This sequence encodes CASSPRRYNEQFF.

V is TRBV6-2 or TRBV6-3 and J is TRBJ1-5; 9 nucleotides match TRBD1. CDR3 length equals 14 residues. Germline trimming cut 6 bases from V and 4 bases from J; bases unmatched to any gene: 4. CDR1 MNHEY and CDR2 SVGEGT come from the germline V gene. The DNA for the CDR3 is TGTGCCAGCAGCCGACAGGGGGAAAATCAGCCCCAGCATTTT. Translated: CASSRQGENQPQHF.

The rearrangement uses TRBV6-1 and TRBJ1-5, with D possibly being TRBD1 (5 bases). Trimming pared 2 bases from V and 3 bases from J, leaving 20 bases between. The CDR3 extends over 18 amino acids. Germline CDR1 MNHNS, CDR2 SASEGT. CDR3 in amino acids: CASSELTRANRINQPQHF. DNA of the CDR3: TGTGCCAGCAGTGAACTAACCCGGGCCAACAGGATCAATCAGCCCCAGCATTTT.

The chain couples TRBV20-1 to TRBJ1-4, with a tentative D call TRBD1 (5 bases). V was trimmed by 6 bases and J by 6 bases, leaving 14 bases between them. The CDR3 runs to 13 residues. Germline V CDR1 and CDR2: DFQATT, SNEGSKA (reference sequence). In DNA form, the CDR3 reads TGCAGTGCCACCCCCCCGGGGGATGAAAAACTGTTTTTT. Protein product: CSATPPGDEKLFF.

This chain uses TRBV20-1 with TRBJ2-3, with TRBD2 as a possible D gene (6 bases). The CDR3 has 15 residues. Germline V CDR1 and CDR2: DFQATT, SNEGSKA (reference sequence). The V gene lost 0 bases and the J gene lost 5 bases, with 15 bases spanning the gap. Here the CDR3 reads CSARDITGAIDTQYF. For the CDR3, the DNA is TGCAGTGCTAGAGATATCACGGGAGCCATAGATACGCAGTATTTT.

The CDR3 sequence: CASSLSGRVGEQFF. Written as DNA, the CDR3 is TGTGCCAGCAGCTTGAGCGGGAGGGTGGGTGAGCAGTTCTTC. The chain uses TRBV7-9 and TRBJ2-1, with 10 bases aligning to TRBD2. V shed 3 bases, J shed 9 bases, and the junction held 5 bases outside the gene matches. Germline V lookup: CDR1 SEHNR, CDR2 FQNEAQ (reference sequence). CDR3 length: 14 residues.

This clonotype was recorded once. V gene TRBV20-1 combines with J gene TRBJ1-5; 7 bases agree with TRBD1. Unmatched junction bases numbered 13, after V lost 6 bases and J lost 8 bases. CDR3 size: 14 residues. From germline, CDR1 is DFQATT and CDR2 SNEGSKA (reference sequence). In DNA, the CDR3 is TGCAGTGCCCTCCAGGGGGAGCAGGGTAAGCCCCAGCATTTT. It translates to CSALQGEQGKPQHF.

This clonotype was found many times. The genes are TRBV11-2 and TRBJ2-1; D perhaps matches TRBD1 (6 bases). V lost 1 base, J lost 7 bases, and 8 bases lay in between. Germline assignment: CDR1 SGHAT and CDR2 FQNNGV. The CDR3 has 13 amino acids. As DNA, the CDR3 is TGTGCCAGCAGCTTAGGAGGGGGAAATGAGCAGTTCTTC. Its translation is CASSLGGGNEQFF.

This clonotype was seen only a few times. The chain has TRBV19 and TRBJ2-2, with D maybe TRBD1 (5 bases). From germline, CDR1 is LNHDA and CDR2 SQIVND (reference sequence). The CDR3 runs to 13 residues. Trimming removed 7 bases from V and 2 bases from J, with 8 bases in between. CDR3 sequence: CASTGINTGELFF. The CDR3 DNA reads TGTGCCAGTACAGGGATTAACACCGGGGAGCTGTTTTTT.

Only a few counts were recorded for this clonotype. The chain carries TRBV5-8 and TRBJ2-1; maybe TRBD2 (6 bases). V was trimmed by 4 bases and J by 3 bases, leaving 17 bases between them. The germline V gene has CDR1 SGHTS and CDR2 YDEGEE. This CDR3 has 16 residues. Here the CDR3 DNA reads TGTGCCAGCAGCCTAAAGGTGGGAGCGGGCTACAATGAGCAGTTCTTC. Translated: CASSLKVGAGYNEQFF. Based on the CDR3 plus reference TRBV5-8 and TRBJ2-1, the full variable domain is EAGVTQSPTHLIKTRGQQATLRCSPISGHTSVYWYQQALGLGLQFLLWYDEGEERNRGNFPPRFSGRQFPNYSSELNVNALELEDSALYLCASSLKVGAGYNEQFFGPGTRLTVL.

This clonotype has at least ten counts. V gene TRBV6-1 combines with J gene TRBJ2-7, with 7 bases aligning to TRBD1. The V and J ends lost 7 bases and 2 bases, in that order; junction bases with no gene match: 8. Germline V gives CDR1 MNHNS, CDR2 SASEGT. This CDR3 contains 14 residues. The CDR3 sequence: CASKAGTATYEQYF. The CDR3 DNA reads as TGTGCCAGCAAGGCCGGGACAGCTACCTACGAGCAGTACTTC.

This chain links TRBV15 with TRBJ2-7; D is undetermined. V was trimmed by 5 bases and J by 0 bases, leaving 11 bases between them. The CDR3 spans 14 residues. Germline CDR1 reads LNHNV; CDR2 reads YYDKDF (reference sequence). CDR3: CATSGDGSSYEQYF. CDR3 nucleotide sequence: TGTGCCACCAGCGGTGATGGAAGCTCCTACGAGCAGTACTTC.

The V gene is TRBV6-2 or TRBV6-3, the J gene TRBJ2-3; 9 nucleotides line up with TRBD2. Germline V CDR1 and CDR2: MNHEY, SVGEGT. This CDR3 has 16 residues. With V trimmed by 5 bases and J by 5 bases, 11 bases remained unmatched. CDR3 region: CASSPNSGSRGDTQYF. The CDR3 bases are TGTGCCAGCAGTCCCAATAGCGGGAGCAGGGGAGATACGCAGTATTTT.

The chain links TRBV28 to TRBJ2-1, with D possibly TRBD2 on 6 matching bases. CDR3 length: 16 residues. Trimming took 6 bases from V and 5 from J, leaving 20 bases between them. CDR1 is MDHEN and CDR2 is SYDVKM in the germline V gene. CDR3 DNA: TGTGCCAGCAGAGACTTTAGCGGACGCGAGGACAATGAGCAGTTCTTC. It is translated as CASRDFSGREDNEQFF.

The V call is TRBV7-9, the J call TRBJ2-2; D gene uncertain. The V gene's germline CDR1 is SEHNR and CDR2 FQNEAQ (reference sequence). CDR3 length: 15 residues. Trimming removed 4 bases at V and 0 bases at J, with 9 bases between. CDR3 nucleotide sequence: TGTGCCAGCAGCTACTATGCACCGAACACCGGGGAGCTGTTTTTT. It codes for CASSYYAPNTGELFF.

This clonotype was counted many times. V usage is TRBV7-9 and J usage is TRBJ2-7; a weak D match, TRBD2 (5 bases). V dropped 1 base and J dropped 8 bases, with 18 bases sitting between them. The germline gives CDR1 SEHNR, CDR2 FQNEAQ (reference sequence). The CDR3 covers 15 residues. This chain's CDR3 is CASSLVTDSLKKQYF. In DNA, the CDR3 is TGTGCCAGCAGCTTAGTAACGGACTCCTTAAAGAAGCAGTACTTC.

This clonotype was observed many times. The chain employs TRBV24-1 and TRBJ2-7; possibly TRBD2 for D (6 bases). The V end lost 4 bases, the J end lost 3 bases, and 12 bases lay between the germline ends. Per the germline V gene, CDR1 is KGHDR and CDR2 is SFDVKD. This CDR3 has 14 residues. This CDR3 is CATSEGGAHYEQYF. CDR3 sequence (DNA): TGTGCCACCAGTGAGGGCGGGGCCCACTACGAGCAGTACTTC.

The rearrangement joins TRBV3-1 to TRBJ2-5; TRBD1 matches at 8 bases. With 3 bases clipped from V and 2 bases from J, the junction kept 5 bases outside the gene matches. CDR1 is LGHDT, CDR2 YNNKEL, per germline (reference sequence). CDR3 length equals 15 residues. CDR3 sequence: CASSHRQGLQETQYF. In DNA, the CDR3 is TGTGCCAGCAGCCACCGACAGGGGCTACAAGAGACCCAGTACTTC.

This clonotype came up many times. The chain employs TRBV27 and TRBJ1-4, with D uncertain. Trimming removed 1 base at V and 5 bases at J, with 5 bases between. There are 13 residues in the CDR3. CDR1 is MNHEY and CDR2 is SMNVEV in the germline V gene (reference sequence). CDR3 sequence reads: CASSLFLNEKLFF. The DNA for the CDR3 is TGTGCCAGCAGTTTATTTCTGAATGAAAAACTGTTTTTT.

The chain uses TRBV4-3 and TRBJ1-4; D is uncertain. Germline V CDR1 and CDR2: LGHNA, YSLEER. V was shortened by 1 base and J by 8 bases, with 8 bases between the two germline ends. The CDR3 has 13 residues. CDR3 coding DNA: TGCGCCAGCAGCCAAGGCCGGAGAGAAAAACTGTTTTTT. It encodes CASSQGRREKLFF.

This clonotype was detected ten times or more. The chain employs TRBV19 and TRBJ2-1; TRBD2 aligns across 7 bases. CDR1 and CDR2 from the germline V gene are LNHDA and SQIVND (reference sequence). V dropped 6 bases and J dropped 7; count of bases not matched to a gene: 12. This CDR3 has 15 amino acids. CDR3 nucleotides: TGTGCCAGTAGCCCCCTGGCGGGAGAGGGAAATGAGCAGTTCTTC. This translates into CASSPLAGEGNEQFF.

This clonotype was counted only a few times. This sequence joins TRBV19 and TRBJ1-6; D ambiguous. The CDR3 extends over 14 amino acids. V was clipped by 4 bases and J by 7 bases, with 11 bases between them. Germline V gene lookup returns CDR1 LNHDA and CDR2 SQIVND (reference sequence). The CDR3 is CASSRSVGNSPLHF. In DNA, the CDR3 is TGTGCCAGTAGTAGATCGGTGGGGAATTCACCCCTCCACTTT.

This clonotype was seen many times. CDR3 residues: CASSPRGGTEAFF. In DNA, the CDR3 is TGTGCCAGCAGTCCGAGGGGAGGAACTGAAGCTTTCTTT. The rearrangement uses TRBV2 and TRBJ1-1, with D possibly matching TRBD1 (5 bases). V dropped 5 bases and J dropped 5 bases, with 12 bases sitting between them. The germline V gene has CDR1 SNHLY and CDR2 FYNNEI. This CDR3 contains 13 residues.

This clonotype has at least ten counts. This sequence joins TRBV20-1 and TRBJ2-3; D uncertain. With 1 base removed from V and 0 bases from J, the gap between germline ends came to 14 bases. The germline CDR1 and CDR2 sequences are DFQATT and SNEGSKA (reference sequence). This CDR3 contains 16 residues. CDR3: CSARVEDRVSTDTQYF. The CDR3 nucleotides read TGCAGTGCTAGAGTCGAAGATAGAGTTAGCACAGATACGCAGTATTTT.